Listed here are 26 T cell receptor beta chains from one sample, sequenced in a study of coeliac disease. The repertoire was sequenced with immunoSEQ multiplex PCR; TCRdb's copy has only in-frame clones and lacks some. Among several thousand clones listed, around three fifths were seen once. What was sequenced was intraepithelial lymphocytes from the gut. These TCRs come from a woman aged 55 to 70 with celiac disease.

This clone has just a few counts. The rearrangement joins TRBV27 to TRBJ1-4, with D unresolved. Per germline, CDR1 MNHEY and CDR2 SMNVEV (reference sequence). V lost 3 bases and J lost 5, with 10 bases in between. This CDR3 has 14 amino acids. In DNA form, the CDR3 reads TGTGCCAGCAGTTTTGACGGAGAGAATGAAAAACTGTTTTTT. Its protein product is CASSFDGENEKLFF.

For this clone: The final CDR3 position lacks the conserved phenylalanine or tryptophan, pointing to a likely read error. In nucleotides, the CDR3 is TGTGCCAGCAGCCTACTAGCCCCTGCCTACGAGCAGTACCTC. Translating gives CASSLLAPAYEQYL. This chain connects TRBV7-2 to TRBJ2-7, with D possibly TRBD2 on 6 matching bases. Germline V gives CDR1 SGHTA, CDR2 FQGNSA. Trimming shortened V by 5 bases and J by 2 bases, and 13 bases separated the two germline ends. The CDR3 extends over 14 amino acids.

The chain uses TRBV19 and TRBJ2-6, with D unresolved. This CDR3 has 17 residues. Trimming took off 2 bases at V and 2 bases at J, with 13 bases between the two ends. The germline V gene encodes CDR1 LNHDA and CDR2 SQIVND (reference sequence). The CDR3 DNA follows: TGTGCCAGTAGTATAAACACTCGGAGCACTGGGGCCAACGTCCTGACTTTC. Amino acid sequence: CASSINTRSTGANVLTF. Full variable domain (rest looked up from reference TRBV19 and TRBJ2-6): DGGITQSPKYLFRKEGQNVTLSCEQNLNHDAMYWYRQDPGQGLRLIYYSQIVNDFQKGDIAEGYSVSREKKESFPLTVTSAQKNPTAFYLCASSINTRSTGANVLTFGAGSRLTVL.

This clone occurred a few times. V is TRBV4-2 and J is TRBJ2-2; D is possibly TRBD2 (6 bases). Germline CDR1 LGHNA, CDR2 YNFKEQ. The length of the CDR3 is 16 residues. V lost 0 bases to trimming and J lost 0 bases, with 8 bases between them. This CDR3 reads CASSQDSGANTGELFF. CDR3 DNA: TGTGCCAGCAGCCAAGATTCGGGAGCGAACACCGGGGAGCTGTTTTTT.

The rearrangement uses TRBV7-9 and TRBJ2-3, with 11 bases matching TRBD2. V shed 11 bases, J shed 8 bases, and the junction held 21 bases outside the gene matches. Germline V gives CDR1 SEHNR, CDR2 FQNEAQ (reference sequence). The CDR3 sequence is 17 residues long. This chain's CDR3 is CAGTRITSGGGSGTQYF. In nucleotides, the CDR3 is TGTGCCGGCACCCGAATCACTAGCGGGGGCGGATCGGGTACGCAGTATTTT. Full variable domain (remainder filled in from reference TRBV7-9 and TRBJ2-3): DTGVSQNPRHKITKRGQNVTFRCDPISEHNRLYWYRQTLGQGPEFLTYFQNEAQLEKSRLLSDRFSAERPKGSFSTLEIQRTEQGDSAMYLCAGTRITSGGGSGTQYFGPGTRLTVL.

The chain uses TRBV5-4 and TRBJ2-5, with 7 bases lining up with TRBD2. The CDR3 sequence is 16 residues long. J gave up 1 base and V 2 bases, and 8 bases lay outside the gene matches. Germline V gene data show CDR1 as SGHNT and CDR2 as YYREEE (reference sequence). The DNA for the CDR3 is TGTGCCAGCAGCTTTGGGGGGGGGAGCCTCCAAGAGACCCAGTACTTC. Its protein product is CASSFGGGSLQETQYF.

The chain links TRBV4-3 to TRBJ1-2; no clear D. CDR3 length: 15 residues. CDR1 and CDR2 (germline): LGHNA, YSLEER. Trimming pared 1 base from V and 4 bases from J, leaving 13 bases between. The CDR3 DNA reads as TGCGCCAGCAGCCAAGCCCACTCGACATTCTATGGCTACACCTTC. It encodes CASSQAHSTFYGYTF.

The rearrangement joins TRBV10-3 to TRBJ2-5, with 8 positions matching TRBD1. The J call may be mistaken, given a closer DNA end match to TRBJ2-7. CDR3 length equals 11 residues. Germline CDR1 reads ENHRY; CDR2 reads SYGVKD. CDR3 bases: TGTGCCATCGGACAGGGCTACGAGCAGTACTTC. It yields the protein CAIGQGYEQYF.

This clone has just a few counts. This rearrangement joins TRBV5-8 to TRBJ2-7, with 8 bases identical to TRBD1. Per germline, CDR1 SGHTS and CDR2 YDEGEE. This CDR3 spans 15 amino acids. After removal of 8 bases from V and 3 bases from J, the junction contained 13 bases not matched to a gene. CDR3 bases: TGTGCCAGGGACCAGGGGGCGCATTGGTTCTACGAGCAGTACTTC. This codes for CARDQGAHWFYEQYF.

The CDR3 is CASSSSGFGDRGTTGELFF. CDR3 DNA sequence: TGTGCCAGCAGTTCATCGGGGTTTGGGGACAGGGGGACAACCGGGGAGCTGTTTTTT. The V call is TRBV28, the J call TRBJ2-2; 11 bases align to TRBD1. V shed 4 bases, J shed 5 bases, and the junction held 15 bases outside the gene matches. The CDR3 totals 19 residues. Per germline, CDR1 MDHEN and CDR2 SYDVKM. The full variable domain, in which reference TRBV28 and TRBJ2-2 provide the parts outside the CDR3, is DVKVTQSSRYLVKRTGEKVFLECVQDMDHENMFWYRQDPGLGLRLIYFSYDVKMKEKGDIPEGYSVSREKKERFSLILESASTNQTSMYLCASSSSGFGDRGTTGELFFGEGSRLTVL.

The chain links TRBV7-2 to TRBJ2-2; 7 bases are a match to TRBD2. This CDR3 contains 14 residues. V gave up 2 bases and J gave up 4 bases; unmatched junction bases: 1. Germline CDR1 is SGHTA and CDR2 is FQGNSA. CDR3 DNA sequence: TGTGCCAGCAGCTTAACTAGCGCCACCGGGGAGCTGTTTTTT. It yields the protein CASSLTSATGELFF.

This clone was counted between two and nine times. The rearrangement joins TRBV6-1 to TRBJ2-5; unclear D gene. Trimming removed 4 bases from V and 5 bases from J, with 14 bases in between. This CDR3 comprises 14 residues. Per the germline V gene, CDR1 is MNHNS and CDR2 is SASEGT. This CDR3 is CASSVASRWETQYF. The CDR3 DNA sequence: TGTGCCAGCAGTGTTGCGTCTCGTTGGGAGACCCAGTACTTC.

The chain joins TRBV5-1 to TRBJ1-6; D unclear. The germline CDR1 and CDR2 sequences are SGHRS and YFSETQ. The CDR3 totals 16 residues. With 4 bases removed from V and 0 bases from J, the gap between germline ends came to 11 bases. DNA for the CDR3: TGCGCCAGCAGCATTGCGGCCAGCTCCTATAATTCACCCCTCCACTTT. Translating it yields CASSIAASSYNSPLHF.

This clone came up a few times. This chain uses TRBV7-9 with TRBJ1-1; a weak D match, TRBD1 (5 bases). The CDR3 runs to 16 residues. Germline CDR1 and CDR2: SEHNR and FQNEAQ (reference sequence). The V end lost 5 bases, the J end lost 6 bases, and 22 bases lay between the germline ends. The CDR3 DNA follows: TGTGCCAGCAGCCTCGAGCAGGGTAAGGGCAGCCCTGAAGCTTTCTTT. This sequence encodes CASSLEQGKGSPEAFF.

This clone was observed a single time. CDR3 region: CASSLRRGQYEQYF. Written as DNA, the CDR3 is TGTGCCAGCAGCTTGCGTAGGGGGCAGTACGAGCAGTACTTC. The V call is TRBV5-5, the J call TRBJ2-7; 7 bases are shared with TRBD1. Germline CDR1 and CDR2: SGHKS and YYEKEE (reference sequence). V gave up 1 base and J gave up 4 bases; unmatched junction bases: 5. The CDR3 is made up of 14 amino acids. The full variable domain, with the rest looked up from reference TRBV5-5 and TRBJ2-7, is DAGVTQSPTHLIKTRGQQVTLRCSPISGHKSVSWYQQVLGQGPQFIFQYYEKEERGRGNFPDRFSARQFPNYSSELNVNALLLGDSALYLCASSLRRGQYEQYFGPGTRLTVT.

V and J are TRBV27 and TRBJ2-1; 7 bases are a match to TRBD1. Germline trimming cut 7 bases from V and 6 bases from J; bases unmatched to any gene: 9. The V gene's germline CDR1 is MNHEY and CDR2 SMNVEV (reference sequence). CDR3 length: 14 residues. The CDR3 protein is CASNRQGFRNEQFF. The CDR3 nucleotides are TGTGCCAGCAACCGACAGGGATTTCGCAATGAGCAGTTCTTC.

The chain uses TRBV25-1 and TRBJ2-1; TRBD2 is a possible D gene (5 bases). With 2 bases removed from V and 2 bases from J, the gap between germline ends came to 10 bases. The CDR3 extends over 15 amino acids. Germline lookup yields CDR1 MGHDK and CDR2 SYGVNS. The CDR3 is CASSEVLGPYNEQFF. The CDR3 nucleotides are TGTGCCAGCAGTGAAGTACTAGGGCCCTACAATGAGCAGTTCTTC.

The chain is built from TRBV6-1 and TRBJ1-2; no clear D. Germline CDR1 reads MNHNS; CDR2 reads SASEGT. The CDR3 runs 11 residues. V lost 3 bases to trimming and J lost 4 bases, with 3 bases between them. This chain's CDR3 is CASSDSYGYTF. The CDR3 bases are TGTGCCAGCAGTGACTCCTATGGCTACACCTTC.

The chain is built from TRBV7-6 and TRBJ2-7; a weak D match, TRBD1 (6 bases). V was clipped by 1 base and J by 4 bases, with 14 bases between them. CDR1 SGHVS and CDR2 FNYEAQ come from the germline V gene. The CDR3 is made up of 15 amino acids. CDR3 sequence: CASSLEPDRTYEQYF. For the CDR3, the DNA is TGTGCCAGCAGCTTAGAGCCCGACAGGACGTACGAGCAGTACTTC.

This clone has just a few counts. The genes are TRBV6-1 and TRBJ2-1; D gene ambiguous. This CDR3 spans 13 amino acids. Germline CDR1 reads MNHNS; CDR2 reads SASEGT. Trimming took off 3 bases at V and 2 bases at J, with 5 bases between the two ends. The CDR3 reads CASSDSTYNEQFF. CDR3 bases: TGTGCCAGCAGTGACAGTACCTACAATGAGCAGTTCTTC.

The chain carries TRBV9 and TRBJ1-5, with D uncertain. The CDR3 loop spans 14 amino acids. V was shortened by 4 bases and J by 3 bases, with 11 bases between the two germline ends. Germline values: CDR1 SGDLS, CDR2 YYNGEE. DNA for the CDR3: TGTGCCAGCAGCCCCGGTTCCTCCAATCAGCCCCAGCATTTT. It is translated as CASSPGSSNQPQHF.

The sample holds a few counts of this clone. V is TRBV27 and J is TRBJ2-7, with TRBD1 identical over 7 bases. The V gene end was trimmed by 6 bases and the J gene end by 7 bases; junction bases not matched to a gene: 12. From germline, CDR1 is MNHEY and CDR2 SMNVEV (reference sequence). The CDR3 extends over 14 amino acids. This CDR3 reads CASSPTGTLTEQYF. The CDR3 DNA reads as TGTGCCAGCAGCCCGACAGGGACGCTCACGGAGCAGTACTTC.

The V call is TRBV4-2, the J call TRBJ2-7; D gene ambiguous. V lost 1 base, J lost 6 bases, and 7 bases lay in between. This CDR3 is 12 amino acids long. Germline assignment: CDR1 LGHNA and CDR2 YNFKEQ. This CDR3 reads CASSQVNGEQYF. The CDR3 region has the DNA TGTGCCAGCAGCCAAGTTAACGGCGAGCAGTACTTC.

This clone has just a few counts. The chain has TRBV6-1 and TRBJ2-1; TRBD1 matches 8 bases. The CDR3 is made up of 13 amino acids. CDR1 is MNHNS, CDR2 SASEGT, per germline. J gave up 6 bases and V 5 bases, and 3 bases lay outside the gene matches. The CDR3 sequence: CASSLTGGNEQFF. CDR3 sequence (DNA): TGTGCCAGCAGTTTAACAGGGGGCAATGAGCAGTTCTTC.

The chain couples TRBV2 to TRBJ1-2, with TRBD1 matching over 7 bases. The CDR3 has 11 residues. The V and J ends lost 11 bases and 5 bases, in that order; junction bases with no gene match: 5. Looked up from germline, CDR1 is SNHLY and CDR2 is FYNNEI. CDR3 residues: CAGRQGYGYTF. CDR3 DNA: TGTGCCGGACGACAGGGATATGGCTACACCTTC.

The chain joins TRBV13 to TRBJ2-3; TRBD2 might be the D (6 bases). V dropped 4 bases and J dropped 0 bases, with 11 bases sitting between them. CDR3 size: 15 residues. From germline, CDR1 is PRHDT and CDR2 FYEKMQ (reference sequence). The CDR3 DNA follows: TGTGCCAGCAGCTCAACGGGGGAGAGCACAGATACGCAGTATTTT. Its translation is CASSSTGESTDTQYF.